Listed below are T cell receptor beta chains from one sample, sequenced in a study of CD8+ T cells in alopecia areata. Using immunoSEQ multiplex PCR, the repertoire was profiled, and TCRdb retains in-frame clones only, with some absent. The table lists 80,000 or so clones, around 66% of them singletons. The sequenced sample was CD8+ T cells sorted from blood, obtained at week 24, from a patient treated with tofacitinib. These receptor sequences come from a human donor with alopecia areata. Both conserved end residues are part of each CDR3. The D gene is left open where the match is weak. Clone size is given for some rows only: seen once, a few or many times, or a class if the clone is expanded.

TRBV6-5	TRBJ2-7	TRBD1	-	TGTGCCAGCAGGGAGCCGGGACAGGGGAACTACGAGCAGTACTTC	CASREPGQGNYEQYF
TRBV19	TRBJ1-2	-	-	TGTGCCAGTACCCCCGCCGTTCGGCACTATGGCTACACCTTC	CASTPAVRHYGYTF
TRBV27	TRBJ1-2	-	-	TGTGCCAGCAGTTTCAGCCGGACGGGTCGCTATGGCTACACCTTC	CASSFSRTGRYGYTF
TRBV7-9	TRBJ1-2	-	-	TGTGCCAGCAGCTTAGATTCGACAGTCTATGGCTACACCTTC	CASSLDSTVYGYTF
TRBV27	TRBJ1-3	-	-	TGTGCCACCCTCCGAGGGAGGAGTCGCGCTGGAAACACCATATATTTT	CATLRGRSRAGNTIYF
TRBV11-1	TRBJ2-1	TRBD1	-	TGTGCCAGCAGCCTAGGACAGGGTTACAACAATGAGCAGTTCTTC	CASSLGQGYNNEQFF
TRBV27	TRBJ2-2	TRBD2	-	TGTGCCAGCAGGCCCGGACTAGCGGGAGGGCCTATTTACACCGGGGAGCTGTTTTTT	CASRPGLAGGPIYTGELFF
TRBV7-9	TRBJ2-1	TRBD2	-	TGTGCCAGCAGCCCAAAGCGGGAGACACCGTACAATGAGCAGTTCTTC	CASSPKRETPYNEQFF
TRBV5-6	TRBJ1-1	-	-	TGTGCCAGCAGCCCCGGACAGACTACTGAAGCTTTCTTT	CASSPGQTTEAFF
TRBV11-2	TRBJ2-5	TRBD2	-	TGTGCCAGCAGCGAGAGACTAGCGGGAGGGCCTCAAGAGACCCAGTACTTC	CASSERLAGGPQETQYF
TRBV29-1	TRBJ1-2	-	-	TGCAGCGTGGTAGCGGGGAACTATGGCTACACCTTC	CSVVAGNYGYTF
TRBV30	TRBJ2-7	-	-	TGTGCCTGGAGTCCCGGGCCAGGGGCGACTATCGCGCAGTACTTC	CAWSPGPGATIAQYF
TRBV27	TRBJ2-2	-	-	TGTGCCAGCAGTTTAGTGAACACCGGGGAGCTGTTTTTT	CASSLVNTGELFF
TRBV29-1	TRBJ2-7	-	-	TGCAGCGTCCAAGGGGGGAAAAGCTCCTACGAGCAGTACTTC	CSVQGGKSSYEQYF
TRBV9	TRBJ2-7	TRBD2	-	TGTGCCAGCAGCAAGAGCGGGGGGGCGGTCGAGCAGTACTTC	CASSKSGGAVEQYF
TRBV7-2	TRBJ1-1	-	-	TGTGCCAGCAGCTTAGAAAGGGTCCTGAACACTGAAGCTTTCTTT	CASSLERVLNTEAFF
TRBV7-9	TRBJ2-7	-	few	TGTGCCAGCAGCTTAGCGTCCGCGGAATATCCCTACGAGCAGTACTTC	CASSLASAEYPYEQYF
TRBV5-1	TRBJ1-3	-	-	TGCGCCAGCAGCTCAGGGATCTCTGGAAACACCATATATTTT	CASSSGISGNTIYF
TRBV27	TRBJ2-7	TRBD2	-	TGTGCCAGCAGTTACTCGACTAGCGGGAGTTACGAGCAGTACTTC	CASSYSTSGSYEQYF
TRBV6-1	TRBJ2-1	TRBD2	-	TGTGCCAGCAGTGACTTCGTACTAGCGGGACCTGGTAATGAGCAGTTCTTC	CASSDFVLAGPGNEQFF
TRBV6-5	TRBJ2-5	-	-	TGTGCCAGCAGTTATTCTAGCACGGAGACCCAGTACTTC	CASSYSSTETQYF
TRBV6-6	TRBJ2-5	-	-	TGTGCCAGCGGGTTTACGGGCGAACGGTACCAAGAGACCCAGTACTTC	CASGFTGERYQETQYF
TRBV9	TRBJ2-7	TRBD2	-	TGTGCCAGCAGCGTAGGCGGTGCTAGCGGGGGCCGAGGCTACGAGCAGTACTTC	CASSVGGASGGRGYEQYF
TRBV9	TRBJ1-1	TRBD1	-	TGTGCCAGCAGCGTAGGGGCAGGGGGCCTCAACACTGAAGCTTTCTTT	CASSVGAGGLNTEAFF
TRBV5-1	TRBJ1-1	TRBD1	-	TGCGCCAGCAGCTTGGTAGGGACAGGGAACACTGAAGCTTTCTTT	CASSLVGTGNTEAFF
TRBV6-6	TRBJ2-7	TRBD1	-	TGTGCCAGCAGTTCCGGGACAGGGCTCTACGAGCAGTACTTC	CASSSGTGLYEQYF
TRBV5-1	TRBJ2-7	TRBD1	-	TGCGCCAGCAGCTTGGTCGGGACAGGGCTCTCCTACGAGCAGTACTTC	CASSLVGTGLSYEQYF